In this sample, the clone carrying this T cell receptor beta chain turned up once. The antigen is undetermined. These data come from a study of metastatic and nonmetastatic thyroid tumors. Study in general: Across peripheral blood and tumor or nodule tissue samples taken from malignant and benign thyroid patients, the repertoires were compared with one another.

Findings of the study overall: As reported, TCR beta diversity in blood and tumor was significantly higher in malignant thyroid tumors than in benign nodules.

Using MiXCR, TCRdb reanalyzed the PCR reads. The data hold over 10,000 clones, with approximately 26% observed a single time. Not a single patient had been given any form of treatment at any point before undergoing thyroid surgery. Germline V gene data show CDR1 as DFQATT and CDR2 as SNEGSKA (reference sequence). The V end lost 6 bases, the J end lost 1 base, and 13 bases lay between the germline ends. CDR3 length: 13 residues. The sequence was collected from a female donor with papillary thyroid cancer or a benign thyroid nodule (not recorded which). Some clones in this sample may be carry-over from other donors' samples. The specimen was tumor tissue. The rearrangement uses TRBV20-1 and TRBJ2-7; D is ambiguous. Written as DNA, the CDR3 is TGCAGTGCCCTTAAGGACGGTTCCTACGAGCAGTACTTC. Its protein is CSALKDGSYEQYF.